This T cell receptor beta chain was identified in a study of metastatic and nonmetastatic thyroid tumors. TCRdb reprocessed the PCR reads via MiXCR. There are approximately 25,000 clones in the sample; 26% occur only once, and around 19% lies in the top ten. The CDR3 has 13 amino acids. Trimming removed 3 bases from V and 2 bases from J, with 9 bases in between. Germline CDR1 and CDR2: DFQATT and SNEGSKA (reference sequence). Nobody among the patients had been given any treatment before thyroid surgery. This clone was observed at least ten times. The TCR originated in a male donor with papillary thyroid cancer or a benign thyroid nodule (not recorded which). Some clones in this sample may be carry-over from other donors' samples. Source material: blood. J is TRBJ2-3 and V is TRBV20-1; no firm D call. CDR3 DNA sequence: TGCAGTGCTAGCTTGGAGTACACAGATACGCAGTATTTT. Translation gives CSASLEYTDTQYF.